This T cell receptor beta chain was found in a study of beta chain features in type 1 diabetes. As for the study in general: The study found patients and healthy donors alike in age, gender and cell yields.

The germline CDR1 and CDR2 sequences are SGHTA and FQGNSA. V lost 5 bases and J lost 9, with 17 bases in between. CDR3 size: 14 residues. Isolated RNA was reverse transcribed in full, so expressed TCRB transcripts were sequenced. Sequencing was performed with immunoSEQ multiplex PCR; in TCRdb, only in-frame clones are kept and a portion is missing. The table has over 350,000 clones, over 13% seen once. The study's findings and limits: Insertions at VDJ junctions were less frequent in type 1 diabetes patients. These patients also deleted more nucleotides at the same junctions.

Remarks on this clone: Its matching antigen is unknown.

Specimen: naive CD4+ T cells from blood. The source is a woman under 30 in good health. The J gene is TRBJ2-4, the V gene TRBV7-2; a possible D gene is TRBD2 (5 bases). The CDR3 reads CASSETSSFGIQYF. The CDR3 region has the DNA TGTGCCAGCAGCGAGACGTCTAGCTTCGGCATTCAGTACTTC.